The next 30 T cell receptor beta chains were all read from a single sample in a study of blood T cell repertoires in COVID-19. Assay: immunoSEQ multiplex PCR; the TCRdb copy retains only in-frame clones and omits some. The sample carries roughly 380,000 clones, around nine tenths recorded once. Sequencing was performed on PBMCs or T cells enriched from blood (not recorded which). The receptors here all came from a woman in her 30s who had been exposed to COVID-19.

This chain connects TRBV27 to TRBJ2-5; possible D gene TRBD2, 5 bases. Trimming removed 5 bases at V and 4 bases at J, with 17 bases between. CDR3 size: 15 residues. Germline V CDR1 and CDR2: MNHEY, SMNVEV (reference sequence). CDR3 bases: TGTGCCAGCAGTCCCACGCGGGCATCTCTAGAGACCCAGTACTTC. This codes for CASSPTRASLETQYF.

The chain links TRBV3-1 (or the pseudogene TRBV3-2) to TRBJ2-5, with D maybe TRBD2 (6 bases). CDR3 length: 16 amino acids. V lost 2 bases, J lost 2 bases, and 15 bases lay in between. Germline V gene lookup returns CDR1 LGHDT and CDR2 YNNKEL (reference sequence). The CDR3 DNA sequence: TGTGCCAGCAGCCAATTTGGTCGGGAGCCACAAGAGACCCAGTACTTC. It yields the protein CASSQFGREPQETQYF.

The rearrangement joins TRBV6-1 to TRBJ2-1, with 8 bases fitting TRBD2. Germline V gene sequence: CDR1 MNHNS, CDR2 SASEGT. CDR3 length: 14 residues. The ends lost 2 bases at V and 15 bases at J; junction bases unmatched: 12. As DNA, the CDR3 is TGTGCCAGCAGTGAAACACCCGGGACTAGGTTTCTGTTCTTC. Its translation is CASSETPGTRFLFF.

This clone was seen ten or more times. V and J are TRBV30 and TRBJ2-7; TRBD2 aligns across 8 bases. The germline gives CDR1 GTSNPN, CDR2 SVGIG (reference sequence). With V trimmed by 2 bases and J by 3 bases, 9 bases remained unmatched. The CDR3 loop spans 15 amino acids. The CDR3 region has the DNA TGTGCCTGGAGTTATCCAGCGGGAGCAGACTACGAGCAGTACTTC. This codes for CAWSYPAGADYEQYF.

V usage is TRBV28 and J usage is TRBJ1-1; D remains ambiguous. CDR3 length equals 12 residues. The germline V and J ends were trimmed by 2 bases and 3 bases, with 4 bases remaining between them. Germline V lookup: CDR1 MDHEN, CDR2 SYDVKM. The CDR3 DNA follows: TGTGCCAGCAGTTTAGTCGACACTGAAGCTTTCTTT. Translated: CASSLVDTEAFF.

V gene TRBV9 combines with J gene TRBJ2-3; 9 positions match TRBD2. The length of the CDR3 is 18 residues. CDR1 is SGDLS, CDR2 YYNGEE, per germline. Trimming took 0 bases from V and 1 from J; bases not matched to a gene: 9. CDR3 sequence: CASSVVASGIVGTDTQYF. As DNA, the CDR3 is TGTGCCAGCAGCGTAGTCGCTAGCGGGATCGTGGGCACAGATACGCAGTATTTT.

The genes are TRBV18 and TRBJ2-3; 15 bases fit TRBD2. Losses at the gene ends were 3 bases for V and 4 bases for J; bases not matched to a gene: 5. The CDR3 length is 17 residues. Germline CDR1 reads KGHSH; CDR2 reads LQKENI. The CDR3 sequence is CASSPRTSGRASDTQYF. The CDR3 nucleotides are TGTGCCAGCTCACCTCGGACTAGCGGGAGGGCGTCAGATACGCAGTATTTT. Combining the CDR3 with reference TRBV18 and TRBJ2-3 gives the whole variable domain NAGVMQNPRHLVRRRGQEARLRCSPMKGHSHVYWYRQLPEEGLKFMVYLQKENIIDESGMPKERFSAEFPKEGPSILRIQQVVRGDSAAYFCASSPRTSGRASDTQYFGPGTRLTVL.

This clone was seen once. The chain employs TRBV18 and TRBJ1-1; D is unresolved. V dropped 4 bases and J dropped 1 base, with 4 bases sitting between them. The V gene's germline CDR1 is KGHSH and CDR2 LQKENI. This CDR3 has 12 residues. The CDR3 DNA is TGTGCCAGCTCACGGCCGAACACTGAAGCTTTCTTT. It is translated as CASSRPNTEAFF. Full variable domain (remainder filled in from reference TRBV18 and TRBJ1-1): NAGVMQNPRHLVRRRGQEARLRCSPMKGHSHVYWYRQLPEEGLKFMVYLQKENIIDESGMPKERFSAEFPKEGPSILRIQQVVRGDSAAYFCASSRPNTEAFFGQGTRLTVV.

In its sample, this clone was seen a few times. The rearrangement uses TRBV6-4 and TRBJ2-6, with TRBD2 identical over 7 bases. Trimming removed 3 bases from V and 3 bases from J; junction bases left unmatched: 5. In germline, CDR1 is MRHNA, CDR2 SNTAGT. The CDR3 runs to 16 residues. CDR3 sequence: CASSEGGSGGANVLTF. CDR3 DNA sequence: TGTGCCAGCAGTGAAGGCGGGAGCGGTGGGGCCAACGTCCTGACTTTC.

This clone was seen once. This sequence joins TRBV19 and TRBJ1-5; a weak D match, TRBD1 (6 bases). The V end was cut by 5 bases, the J end by 1 base, with 9 bases between. The germline V gene encodes CDR1 LNHDA and CDR2 SQIVND (reference sequence). This CDR3 is built from 14 residues. CDR3 nucleotide sequence: TGTGCCAGTAGTCAGCAGGGGAGCAATCAGCCCCAGCATTTT. This codes for CASSQQGSNQPQHF.

The gene calls are TRBV5-1 and TRBJ2-5; 7 bases are a match to TRBD1. The V and J ends lost 4 bases and 1 base, in that order; junction bases with no gene match: 16. Germline-derived CDR1 and CDR2 are SGHRS and YFSETQ. The length of the CDR3 is 18 residues. CDR3 in DNA: TGCGCCAGCAGCAGAACTAACAGGGGAAGCACAACCCAAGAGACCCAGTACTTC. Translated, it gives CASSRTNRGSTTQETQYF.

The V call is TRBV29-1, the J call TRBJ1-1; 7 positions agree with TRBD1. Per the germline V gene, CDR1 is SQVTM and CDR2 is ANQGSEA. Trimming at V came to 3 bases and at J to 1 base, leaving 2 bases not matched to a gene. This CDR3 spans 13 amino acids. The CDR3 DNA reads TGCAGCGTTGATGACAGGGAGAACACTGAAGCTTTCTTT. Residues: CSVDDRENTEAFF.

V usage is TRBV2 and J usage is TRBJ2-2, with 9 bases lining up with TRBD2. This CDR3 is 16 amino acids long. Germline lookup yields CDR1 SNHLY and CDR2 FYNNEI. V gave up 6 bases and J gave up 3 bases; unmatched junction bases: 8. CDR3 sequence: CASRKIAGADTGELFF. CDR3 nucleotide sequence: TGTGCCAGCAGGAAGATAGCGGGAGCGGACACCGGGGAGCTGTTTTTT. The full variable domain, with the rest looked up from reference TRBV2 and TRBJ2-2, is EPEVTQTPSHQVTQMGQEVILRCVPISNHLYFYWYRQILGQKVEFLVSFYNNEISEKSEIFDDQFSVERPDGSNFTLKIRSTKLEDSAMYFCASRKIAGADTGELFFGEGSRLTVL.

The chain links TRBV12-3 or TRBV12-4 to TRBJ2-5, with no clear D. This CDR3 comprises 12 residues. V lost 1 base and J 4 bases, leaving 4 bases between the germline ends. The CDR3 nucleotides are TGTGCCAGCAGTTTAGTCGTAGAGACCCAGTACTTC. Translation: CASSLVVETQYF.

The gene calls are TRBV3-1 (or the pseudogene TRBV3-2) and TRBJ1-1; possibly TRBD1 for D (6 bases). CDR1 and CDR2 from the germline V gene are LGHDT and YNNKEL (reference sequence). The V gene lost 0 bases and the J gene lost 0 bases, with 11 bases spanning the gap. CDR3 length equals 16 residues. The chain's CDR3 is CASSQDFQGMNTEAFF. In DNA form, the CDR3 reads TGTGCCAGCAGCCAAGACTTTCAGGGGATGAACACTGAAGCTTTCTTT.

This sequence joins TRBV2 and TRBJ2-7, with D possibly matching TRBD1 (5 bases). Germline V lookup: CDR1 SNHLY, CDR2 FYNNEI. V was cut by 8 bases and J by 2 bases, with 16 bases left in between. This CDR3 has 14 residues. The CDR3: CASVLRLGPYEQYF. The CDR3 bases are TGTGCCAGCGTATTACGGCTGGGGCCCTACGAGCAGTACTTC.

The gene calls are TRBV5-4 and TRBJ2-5, with 11 bases identical to TRBD2. Losses at the gene ends were 3 bases for V and 5 bases for J; bases not matched to a gene: 9. The CDR3 sequence is 16 residues long. Germline CDR1 and CDR2: SGHNT and YYREEE (reference sequence). The CDR3 region is CASSSLSGRAGETQYF. CDR3 coding DNA: TGTGCCAGCAGCTCCCTTAGCGGGAGGGCCGGGGAGACCCAGTACTTC.

The CDR3 here is CASSEISGSLGGELFF. The CDR3 nucleotides are TGTGCCAGCAGTGAAATTAGCGGGAGTTTGGGCGGGGAGCTGTTTTTT. The gene calls are TRBV2 and TRBJ2-2; 9 positions match TRBD2. The length of the CDR3 is 16 residues. The V and J ends lost 2 bases and 7 bases, in that order; junction bases with no gene match: 8. Germline CDR1 SNHLY, CDR2 FYNNEI.

The chain uses TRBV7-8 and TRBJ2-1; D remains unclear. The CDR3 extends over 17 amino acids. V lost 0 bases and J lost 8, with 20 bases in between. Germline V lookup: CDR1 SGHVS, CDR2 FQNEAQ. CDR3 region: CASSLAQAGILFYEQFF. Here the CDR3 DNA reads TGTGCCAGCAGCTTAGCGCAAGCAGGAATTTTATTCTATGAGCAGTTCTTC.

V and J are TRBV11-3 and TRBJ2-3; 11 positions match TRBD1. V was pared by 5 bases and J by 2 bases, with 15 bases of the junction left unmatched. Germline V CDR1 and CDR2: SGHNT, YENEEA. The CDR3 contains 19 residues. The DNA for the CDR3 is TGTGCCAGCAGCCCTGGTCCCGGGACAGGGGGTGAACCCACAGATACGCAGTATTTT. The encoded protein is CASSPGPGTGGEPTDTQYF.

With respect to this clone: The junction departs from germline at one end; a sequencing error may be responsible. This chain links TRBV7-3 with TRBJ1-2; the match to TRBD1 covers 11 bases. The CDR3 consists of 13 residues. The germline V gene has CDR1 SGHTA and CDR2 FQGTGA. CDR3 nucleotide sequence: TGTGCCAGCAGCTTAGGACAGGGGGCCTTGTGGGCCTTC. This encodes CASSLGQGALWAF.

The chain carries TRBV5-4 and TRBJ2-2; D possibly corresponds to TRBD2 (6 bases). Germline CDR1 SGHNT, CDR2 YYREEE (reference sequence). The CDR3 consists of 16 residues. Trimming shortened V by 2 bases and J by 1 base, and 12 bases separated the two germline ends. The CDR3 region has the DNA TGTGCCAGCAGCTTATTGGGAGGCGGGAACACCGGGGAGCTGTTTTTT. Residues: CASSLLGGGNTGELFF.

The chain combines TRBV29-1 with TRBJ1-4; D uncertain. Looked up from germline, CDR1 is SQVTM and CDR2 is ANQGSEA. V was shortened by 4 bases and J by 8 bases, with 14 bases between the two germline ends. This CDR3 is 13 amino acids long. The CDR3 loop is CSVVPGGGEKLFF. In nucleotides, the CDR3 is TGCAGCGTTGTACCAGGAGGTGGAGAAAAACTGTTTTTT.

The genes are TRBV2 and TRBJ2-1, with 8 bases that match TRBD1. The CDR3 is made up of 15 amino acids. Trimming cost V 7 bases and J 6 bases; bases outside gene matches: 11. Germline CDR1 SNHLY, CDR2 FYNNEI. This CDR3 reads CASMAETGDSNEQFF. The CDR3 DNA reads TGTGCCAGCATGGCAGAGACAGGGGATAGCAATGAGCAGTTCTTC. The entire variable domain, with the rest obtained from reference TRBV2 and TRBJ2-1, is as follows: EPEVTQTPSHQVTQMGQEVILRCVPISNHLYFYWYRQILGQKVEFLVSFYNNEISEKSEIFDDQFSVERPDGSNFTLKIRSTKLEDSAMYFCASMAETGDSNEQFFGPGTRLTVL.

The rearrangement joins TRBV24-1 to TRBJ1-2, with 7 bases fitting TRBD1. With 3 bases clipped from V and 4 bases from J, the junction kept 4 bases outside the gene matches. Germline V gene lookup returns CDR1 KGHDR and CDR2 SFDVKD. The CDR3 extends over 14 amino acids. The CDR3 nucleotides read TGTGCCACCAGTGATGCCGGGACAGTCTATGGCTACACCTTC. Protein product: CATSDAGTVYGYTF.

The V call is TRBV29-1, the J call TRBJ1-1, with 8 bases aligning to TRBD1. The germline V gene encodes CDR1 SQVTM and CDR2 ANQGSEA. The CDR3 consists of 13 residues. V dropped 3 bases and J dropped 4; count of bases not matched to a gene: 4. This CDR3 is CSVDRTGSTEAFF. Here the CDR3 DNA reads TGCAGCGTTGATCGGACAGGGAGCACTGAAGCTTTCTTT.

The CDR3 sequence is CASSTTTETQYF. DNA of the CDR3: TGTGCCAGCAGTACTACTACCGAGACCCAGTACTTC. The chain carries TRBV6-5 and TRBJ2-5, with D unclear. This CDR3 has 12 residues. Trimming left V 5 bases short and J 5 bases short, with 9 bases between. Germline CDR1 MNHEY, CDR2 SVGAGI.

This clone was recorded a few times. V gene TRBV18 combines with J gene TRBJ1-2; possible D gene TRBD1, 5 bases. The CDR3 loop spans 14 amino acids. The V gene lost 4 bases and the J gene lost 4 bases, with 13 bases spanning the gap. Germline assignment: CDR1 KGHSH and CDR2 LQKENI. The CDR3: CASSRGAQSYGYTF. CDR3 coding DNA: TGTGCCAGCTCACGTGGGGCGCAAAGCTATGGCTACACCTTC.

The chain couples TRBV4-2 to TRBJ2-6, with D uncertain. CDR3 length equals 15 residues. The germline gives CDR1 LGHNA, CDR2 YNFKEQ. V was shortened by 0 bases and J by 4 bases, with 7 bases between the two germline ends. CDR3: CASSQDPPGANVLTF. The CDR3 DNA sequence: TGTGCCAGCAGCCAAGATCCCCCAGGGGCCAACGTCCTGACTTTC.

The chain uses TRBV15 and TRBJ1-6; a weak D match, TRBD1 (6 bases). Germline V CDR1 and CDR2: LNHNV, YYDKDF (reference sequence). Deletions cut 0 bases from V and 6 bases from J, with 9 bases between. The CDR3 is 15 amino acids. This CDR3 reads CATSRDDRSNSPLHF. CDR3 bases: TGTGCCACCAGCAGAGATGACAGGAGTAATTCACCCCTCCACTTT.